This entry lists 27 T cell receptor beta chains sequenced from one sample in a study of blood T cell repertoires in COVID-19. TCRdb's table, derived via immunoSEQ multiplex PCR, lists solely in-frame clones and lacks some. The repertoire holds 93,000 or so clones, with 89% as singletons. What was sequenced was peripheral blood. The receptor source for this set is a woman aged 60-75 years with acute or convalescent COVID-19.

V usage is TRBV9 and J usage is TRBJ1-2; D ambiguous. The CDR3 loop spans 16 amino acids. The germline V and J ends were trimmed by 4 bases and 3 bases, with 19 bases remaining between them. Germline loops: CDR1 SGDLS, CDR2 YYNGEE. The CDR3: CASSQTSRRQDYGYTF. CDR3 DNA sequence: TGTGCCAGCAGCCAAACATCACGTCGACAAGACTATGGCTACACCTTC.

The chain combines TRBV6-5 with TRBJ1-2, with TRBD1 matching 8 bases. Germline assignment: CDR1 MNHEY and CDR2 SVGAGI. Losses at the gene ends were 8 bases for V and 4 bases for J; bases not matched to a gene: 12. This CDR3 region has 15 residues. The CDR3 here is CASSKPGGGIYGYTF. The CDR3 coding sequence is TGTGCCAGCTCTAAACCAGGGGGCGGGATCTATGGCTACACCTTC.

The chain uses TRBV28 and TRBJ1-2, with D perhaps matching TRBD1 (5 bases). Germline-derived CDR1 and CDR2 are MDHEN and SYDVKM. The CDR3 contains 15 residues. V was shortened by 10 bases and J by 2 bases, with 20 bases between the two germline ends. In DNA form, the CDR3 reads TGTGCCACCTTAGCGGGGGGACCGGGGAACTATGGCTACACCTTC. It translates to CATLAGGPGNYGYTF.

V and J are TRBV7-3 and TRBJ2-2; unclear D gene. The CDR3 contains 12 residues. V dropped 4 bases and J dropped 5 bases, with 5 bases sitting between them. From germline, CDR1 is SGHTA and CDR2 FQGTGA. The CDR3 here is CASSSRTGELFF. CDR3 DNA: TGTGCCAGCAGCTCGCGAACCGGGGAGCTGTTTTTT.

This chain joins TRBV29-1 and TRBJ2-5; TRBD2 aligns across 15 bases. The CDR3 has 15 amino acids. The V gene's germline CDR1 is SQVTM and CDR2 ANQGSEA. V lost 7 bases, J lost 4 bases, and 7 bases stayed unmatched. CDR3 sequence reads: CSGRTSGRGAETQYF. Here the CDR3 DNA reads TGCAGCGGCAGGACTAGCGGGAGGGGGGCAGAGACCCAGTACTTC.

The chain carries TRBV19 and TRBJ2-4; 8 bases agree with TRBD1. The CDR3 is made up of 18 amino acids. The germline CDR1 and CDR2 sequences are LNHDA and SQIVND (reference sequence). The trim removed 4 bases at V and 0 bases at J, leaving 11 bases unmatched. The CDR3 coding sequence is TGTGCCAGTAGTACCGGGACAGGACTCGACCTAGCCAAAAACATTCAGTACTTC. Translation gives CASSTGTGLDLAKNIQYF.

This chain connects TRBV5-4 to TRBJ1-6; 7 positions agree with TRBD1. The length of the CDR3 is 14 residues. Germline assignment: CDR1 SGHNT and CDR2 YYREEE (reference sequence). V shed 2 bases, J shed 8 bases, and the junction held 4 bases outside the gene matches. The DNA for the CDR3 is TGTGCCAGCAGCTTCCAGGGGGTTGATTCACCCCTCCACTTT. Residues: CASSFQGVDSPLHF.

The rearrangement joins TRBV7-2 to TRBJ2-4; 8 bases are shared with TRBD1. With 8 bases clipped from V and 1 base from J, the junction kept 7 bases outside the gene matches. The CDR3 has 15 residues. Germline values: CDR1 SGHTA, CDR2 FQGNSA. CDR3 DNA sequence: TGTGCCAGCGGGGTGGACAGGGTCGCCAAAAACATTCAGTACTTC. This codes for CASGVDRVAKNIQYF.

The rearrangement uses TRBV7-2 and TRBJ1-2, with TRBD1 matching over 7 bases. Losses at the gene ends were 1 base for V and 2 bases for J; bases not matched to a gene: 13. Germline V gene sequence: CDR1 SGHTA, CDR2 FQGNSA. The length of the CDR3 is 18 residues. CDR3 residues: CASSLGPNLRQGNYGYTF. The CDR3 nucleotides are TGTGCCAGCAGCTTAGGCCCAAACCTGAGACAGGGCAACTATGGCTACACCTTC.

This chain links TRBV5-6 with TRBJ2-2, with TRBD2 as a possible D gene (5 bases). The CDR3 is 13 amino acids. Germline V gives CDR1 SGHDT, CDR2 YYEEEE. V gave up 7 bases and J gave up 2 bases, with 9 bases separating them. The CDR3, as DNA: TGTGCCAGCCAACGGGGAAACACCGGGGAGCTGTTTTTT. Protein: CASQRGNTGELFF.

V and J are TRBV24-1 and TRBJ2-1; 10 bases map to TRBD2. This CDR3 region has 13 residues. Trimming removed 9 bases from V and 6 bases from J; junction bases left unmatched: 4. The germline V gene has CDR1 KGHDR and CDR2 SFDVKD. CDR3 region: CATEIAGGNEQFF. For the CDR3, the DNA is TGTGCCACCGAAATAGCGGGAGGCAATGAGCAGTTCTTC.

The chain uses TRBV3-1 (or the pseudogene TRBV3-2) and TRBJ2-1, with 11 bases that match TRBD2. CDR1 is LGHDT and CDR2 is YNNKEL in the germline V gene (reference sequence). The CDR3 runs to 15 residues. Trimming at V came to 4 bases and at J to 2 bases, leaving 1 base not matched to a gene. CDR3 loop: CASSLTSGAYNEQFF. The CDR3 region has the DNA TGTGCCAGCAGCCTGACTAGCGGGGCCTACAATGAGCAGTTCTTC.

V gene TRBV7-9 combines with J gene TRBJ1-1; perhaps TRBD1 as D (5 bases). This CDR3 contains 15 residues. Trimming pared 1 base from V and 5 bases from J, leaving 14 bases between. CDR1 SEHNR and CDR2 FQNEAQ come from the germline V gene (reference sequence). This chain's CDR3 is CASSLGSGGDTEAFF. The CDR3 DNA reads TGTGCCAGCAGCTTAGGATCGGGGGGGGATACTGAAGCTTTCTTT.

The chain couples TRBV21-1 to TRBJ2-1; no DNA check was done on the table's D call, TRBD2. TRBV21-1 is flagged as a pseudogene. The CDR3 is 13 amino acids. The CDR3 loop is CASSKEGGDEQFF. CDR3 sequence (DNA): TGTGCCAGCAGCAAAGAGGGGGGGGATGAGCAGTTCTTC.

V is TRBV24-1 and J is TRBJ2-1, with TRBD2 matching over 9 bases. The length of the CDR3 is 16 residues. CDR1 is KGHDR, CDR2 SFDVKD, per germline. J gave up 7 bases and V 1 base, and 7 bases lay outside the gene matches. CDR3: CATSDLLAGGRNEQFF. The DNA for the CDR3 is TGTGCCACCAGTGATTTACTTGCGGGAGGGCGTAATGAGCAGTTCTTC.

The V and J genes are TRBV12-3 or TRBV12-4 and TRBJ1-1; TRBD1 aligns across 7 bases. The CDR3 runs 13 residues. After removal of 3 bases from V and 6 bases from J, the junction contained 4 bases not matched to a gene. The CDR3 coding sequence is TGTGCCAGCAGTTTTCTCAGGGGGGCTGAAGCTTTCTTT. Its translation: CASSFLRGAEAFF.

The V gene is TRBV19, the J gene TRBJ1-3, with unresolved D. There are 19 residues in the CDR3. Germline V lookup: CDR1 LNHDA, CDR2 SQIVND (reference sequence). Trimming took 0 bases from V and 0 from J, leaving 18 bases between them. CDR3: CASSIEATMASVSGNTIYF. Here the CDR3 DNA reads TGTGCCAGTAGTATAGAGGCGACAATGGCCTCTGTCTCTGGAAACACCATATATTTT.

Here the CDR3 DNA reads TGTGCCAGCAGGGGACAGGGAAGGGGAAACACCATATATTTT. Its translation is CASRGQGRGNTIYF. V gene TRBV6-5 combines with J gene TRBJ1-3; 9 bases align to TRBD1. Germline CDR1 MNHEY, CDR2 SVGAGI. There are 14 residues in the CDR3. The J segment lost 4 bases and the V segment lost 6 bases, leaving 4 bases of the junction unmatched.

The chain links TRBV7-3 to TRBJ1-1; 8 nucleotides align to TRBD1. Germline V gene sequence: CDR1 SGHTA, CDR2 FQGTGA. The CDR3 is made up of 15 amino acids. Trimming removed 0 bases from V and 1 base from J; junction bases left unmatched: 1. For the CDR3, the DNA is TGTGCCAGCAGCTTAACGGGGACAGGGAACACTGAAGCTTTCTTT. This translates into CASSLTGTGNTEAFF.

This rearrangement joins TRBV11-3 to TRBJ2-1; TRBD1 might be the D (5 bases). The V and J ends lost 4 bases and 8 bases respectively, with 12 bases between them. Germline CDR1 is SGHNT and CDR2 is YENEEA. This CDR3 is 13 amino acids long. CDR3 residues: CASSSPGSDEQFF. CDR3 DNA: TGTGCCAGCAGCTCGCCAGGGTCCGATGAGCAGTTCTTC. Based on the CDR3 plus reference TRBV11-3 and TRBJ2-1, the full variable domain is EAGVVQSPRYKIIEKKQPVAFWCNPISGHNTLYWYLQNLGQGPELLIRYENEEAVDDSQLPKDRFSAERLKGVDSTLKIQPAELGDSAVYLCASSSPGSDEQFFGPGTRLTVL.

The chain joins TRBV7-8 to TRBJ1-2, with 8 bases that match TRBD1. Trimming removed 6 bases from V and 7 bases from J; junction bases left unmatched: 10. The CDR3 spans 14 residues. CDR1 and CDR2 from the germline V gene are SGHVS and FQNEAQ. DNA for the CDR3: TGTGCCAGCAGAGATACAGGGGGGTTTTCTGGCTACACCTTC. Its translation: CASRDTGGFSGYTF.

The rearrangement links TRBV24-1 to TRBJ1-2; D may be TRBD1 (6 bases). CDR1 is KGHDR, CDR2 SFDVKD, per germline. Trimming pared 5 bases from V and 6 bases from J, leaving 12 bases between. The CDR3 extends over 13 amino acids. The CDR3, as DNA: TGTGCCACCAGTGGGGGGCGAGAGGATGGCTACACCTTC. Its translation is CATSGGREDGYTF.

The chain joins TRBV19 to TRBJ2-3; 7 nucleotides match TRBD1. Trimming took 5 bases from V and 5 from J; bases not matched to a gene: 10. Germline V gene sequence: CDR1 LNHDA, CDR2 SQIVND (reference sequence). CDR3 size: 15 residues. The CDR3 DNA follows: TGTGCCAGTAGTTCCCAGACAGGGTTTGAAGATACGCAGTATTTT. This gives the protein CASSSQTGFEDTQYF. The whole variable domain, remainder taken from reference TRBV19 and TRBJ2-3, is DGGITQSPKYLFRKEGQNVTLSCEQNLNHDAMYWYRQDPGQGLRLIYYSQIVNDFQKGDIAEGYSVSREKKESFPLTVTSAQKNPTAFYLCASSSQTGFEDTQYFGPGTRLTVL.

The chain employs TRBV18 and TRBJ1-2; D ambiguous. CDR1 and CDR2 (germline): KGHSH, LQKENI. V lost 6 bases and J lost 1, with 9 bases in between. This CDR3 region has 13 residues. DNA of the CDR3: TGTGCCAGCTCTTCTAACAGTAACTATGGCTACACCTTC. Translated, it gives CASSSNSNYGYTF.

This clone was detected once. One end of the junction varies from germline; a read error may be responsible. The chain joins TRBV20-1 to TRBJ2-1; 8 bases are a match to TRBD2. CDR3 length: 16 amino acids. Germline values: CDR1 DFQATT, CDR2 SNEGSKA (reference sequence). The CDR3 DNA reads TGCAGTGCTAGTGAATCCGGGACTAGTTCCTTCAATGAGCAGTTCTTC. Its translation: CSASESGTSSFNEQFF.

J is TRBJ2-1 and V is TRBV2; D gene uncertain. This CDR3 comprises 12 residues. Trimming stripped 5 bases from V and 11 bases from J, with 13 bases between. CDR1 and CDR2 (germline): SNHLY, FYNNEI. As DNA, the CDR3 is TGTGCCAGCAGTCCTACCTGGGCTCAGCAGTTCTTC. The encoded protein is CASSPTWAQQFF.

V is TRBV5-5 and J is TRBJ1-2, with D perhaps TRBD1 (6 bases). This CDR3 region has 17 residues. Trimming removed 2 bases from V and 2 bases from J, with 19 bases in between. Germline-derived CDR1 and CDR2 are SGHKS and YYEKEE (reference sequence). CDR3 sequence reads: CASSFSIPTGQNYGYTF. The CDR3 nucleotides read TGTGCCAGCAGCTTTTCTATACCAACGGGACAAAACTATGGCTACACCTTC. Supplemented by reference TRBV5-5 and TRBJ1-2, the full variable domain reads DAGVTQSPTHLIKTRGQQVTLRCSPISGHKSVSWYQQVLGQGPQFIFQYYEKEERGRGNFPDRFSARQFPNYSSELNVNALLLGDSALYLCASSFSIPTGQNYGYTFGSGTRLTVV.